These T cell receptor beta chains were read from a single sample in a study of T cell responses to AZD1222 COVID-19 vaccine. Only in-frame clones appear in the TCRdb table, and some are missing; sequencing was by immunoSEQ multiplex PCR. The repertoire includes approximately 150,000 clones, under 95% of them detected once, and approximately 5.4% sits in the top ten. Sequencing used peripheral blood, obtained on day 0 of AZD1222 vaccination. The receptors derive from an adult in good health. Both conserved end residues are part of each CDR3. The D gene is left open where the match is weak. Not all rows give a size; the values are once, few, many and, for expanded clones, a class.

CDR3nt,CDR3aa,v_gene,abundance,j_gene,d_gene
TGTGCCAGCGGATTCCAGGGCAGCGGACATCATGGCTACACCTTC,CASGFQGSGHHGYTF,TRBV2,.,TRBJ1-2,.
TGTGCCAGCAGCTTGCTAACTAGCGGGGACAATGAGCAGTTCTTC,CASSLLTSGDNEQFF,TRBV5-4,.,TRBJ2-1,TRBD2
TGTGCCAGCAGCCAAGAAAGGGGACAGGCGGGCTCTGGAAACACCATATATTTT,CASSQERGQAGSGNTIYF,TRBV3-1/TRBV3-2,.,TRBJ1-3,TRBD1
TGTGCCAGCAGCCAAATCGCAGGGTGGAGCACTGAAGCTTTCTTT,CASSQIAGWSTEAFF,TRBV9,.,TRBJ1-1,.
TGTGCCAGCAGCCTACCGACAGGGTTCGGGGAGCTGTTTTTT,CASSLPTGFGELFF,TRBV11-2,.,TRBJ2-2,TRBD1
TGTGCCAGCAGACAGGGACGTACTCAAGAGACCCAGTACTTC,CASRQGRTQETQYF,TRBV5-5,.,TRBJ2-5,.
TGCGCCAGCAGCCACGCCGGGACACTCAATCAGCCCCAGCATTTT,CASSHAGTLNQPQHF,TRBV4-1,.,TRBJ1-5,.
TGTGCCAGCAGCACCCGATCTTACAATGAGCAGTTCTTC,CASSTRSYNEQFF,TRBV7-2,.,TRBJ2-1,.
TGCGCCAGCAGCCTACAACGGAGCGGGAGAGGCACAGATACGCAGTATTTT,CASSLQRSGRGTDTQYF,TRBV4-3,.,TRBJ2-3,TRBD2
TGTGCCAGCAGCCCCCGAGCGGGGGGCTATTCCTACAATGAGCAGTTCTTC,CASSPRAGGYSYNEQFF,TRBV14,.,TRBJ2-1,TRBD2
TGTGCCAGCAGTTTATTACATTCACCCCTCCACTTT,CASSLLHSPLHF,TRBV27,.,TRBJ1-6,.
TGTGCGTCCGGGACCGGTAGCAATCAGCCCCAGCATTTT,CASGTGSNQPQHF,TRBV6-5,few,TRBJ1-5,.
TGTGCCAGCTCACCCAGACTAGCGGGATCCACAGATACGCAGTATTTT,CASSPRLAGSTDTQYF,TRBV18,.,TRBJ2-3,TRBD2
TGTGCCAGCAGTTTATTTGGGGGGACAGGCGAAGCTTTCTTT,CASSLFGGTGEAFF,TRBV6-4,.,TRBJ1-1,TRBD1
TGTGCCAGTAGTCTGACGGGGCGACCCAATAGGCCCCAGCATTTT,CASSLTGRPNRPQHF,TRBV19,.,TRBJ1-5,.
TGTGCCACGGCCAGCGGACCCTACAATGAGCAGTTCTTC,CATASGPYNEQFF,TRBV24-1,.,TRBJ2-1,.
TGTGCCAGCAAGTTCGACAGGGATACCTACGAGCAGTACTTC,CASKFDRDTYEQYF,TRBV2,.,TRBJ2-7,TRBD1
TGTGCCAGCAGCCAAGATCTGGGGGTGGATGAAAAACTGTTTTTT,CASSQDLGVDEKLFF,TRBV14,.,TRBJ1-4,.
TGTGCCAGCAGCAGAAAACTCGGACAGGGAAGGGGAGAGACCCAGTACTTC,CASSRKLGQGRGETQYF,TRBV5-6,.,TRBJ2-5,TRBD1
TGTGCCAGCAGTTTTGACAAGGGGGTTGGTGGGGTAAAGCTGTTTTTT,CASSFDKGVGGVKLFF,TRBV6-5,.,TRBJ1-4,.
TGCAGTGCTACCCCGACAGATGGCTACACCTTC,CSATPTDGYTF,TRBV20-1,.,TRBJ1-2,.
TGTGCCAGCAGCCCAGGGGGCAGTGTGAACACTGAAGCTTTCTTT,CASSPGGSVNTEAFF,TRBV7-8,.,TRBJ1-1,TRBD1
TGTGCCAGCAGCCGGTTGGGACGGCGCACAGATACGCAGTATTTT,CASSRLGRRTDTQYF,TRBV3-1/TRBV3-2,few,TRBJ2-3,.
TGTGCCAGCAGCTCCGAGGGACAGGGATTTTCACCCCTCCACTTT,CASSSEGQGFSPLHF,TRBV7-2,.,TRBJ1-6,TRBD1
TGTGCCAGCCGACTAGCGGAGTCAAACACAGATACGCAGTATTTT,CASRLAESNTDTQYF,TRBV6-5,.,TRBJ2-3,TRBD2
TGTGCCAGCAGCGTATTCGCAGGGAGGATTTCGAACACCGGGGAGCTGTTTTTT,CASSVFAGRISNTGELFF,TRBV9,.,TRBJ2-2,.
TGTGCCAGCAGCTTGCGGGGTCCTTATGGCTACACCTTC,CASSLRGPYGYTF,TRBV5-6,.,TRBJ1-2,.
TGCGCCAGCAGCCAAGTGACAGGGCATACCTACGAGCAGTACTTC,CASSQVTGHTYEQYF,TRBV4-1,.,TRBJ2-7,TRBD1
TGTGCCAGCAGCCAAGTTGGACTAGCGGACACAGATACGCAGTATTTT,CASSQVGLADTDTQYF,TRBV4-2,once,TRBJ2-3,TRBD2
TGTGCCAGCAGGTGGTTGTCGAACACTGAAGCTTTCTTT,CASRWLSNTEAFF,TRBV27,.,TRBJ1-1,.
TGTGCCAGCCGATTAGACACCTCCTACGAGCAGTACTTC,CASRLDTSYEQYF,TRBV3-1/TRBV3-2,.,TRBJ2-7,.
TGTGCCAGCAGTCCGTTTGGGACCGGGACTTCAAACATTCAGTACTTC,CASSPFGTGTSNIQYF,TRBV28,.,TRBJ2-4,.
TGTGCCAGCGGCCGCGGGATTTCAGTGCAGTACTTC,CASGRGISVQYF,TRBV3-1/TRBV3-2,once,TRBJ2-7,.
TGTGCCAGCAGCTTAGGGATATCCTATGGCTACACCTTC,CASSLGISYGYTF,TRBV7-2,.,TRBJ1-2,.
TGTGCCAGCTCTCGGGGAAGCAATCAGCCCCAGCATTTT,CASSRGSNQPQHF,TRBV9,.,TRBJ1-5,.
TGTGCCAGCAGCTACGGCTCCTACGAGCAGTACTTC,CASSYGSYEQYF,TRBV11-2,.,TRBJ2-7,.
TGTGCCAGTAGTACTATAGCGGGAGAGCTGGGTGAGCAGTTCTTC,CASSTIAGELGEQFF,TRBV19,.,TRBJ2-1,TRBD2
TGTGCCAGCAGGCAAGGGGGTGAAAAACTGTTTTTT,CASRQGGEKLFF,TRBV27,.,TRBJ1-4,.
TGCGCCAGCAGCCAAGCCCAGACAGCCTCCTACGAGCAGTACTTC,CASSQAQTASYEQYF,TRBV4-3,.,TRBJ2-7,.